This TCR beta chain is from a study of OX40 agonist ivuxolimab in advanced cancers. V dropped 6 bases and J dropped 4 bases, with 15 bases sitting between them. Germline V gene lookup returns CDR1 SGHDN and CDR2 FVKESK. The CDR3 is 15 residues long. The table came from immunoSEQ multiplex PCR; TCRdb's copy has only in-frame clones and leaves some out. The profile shows 60,000 or so clones, about 80% of them singletons. The sequencing used CD4+ or CD8+ T cells sorted from blood, collected in a trial of the OX40 agonist ivuxolimab. The chain carries TRBV14 and TRBJ1-4; D perhaps matches TRBD1 (5 bases). The TCR comes from an adult with an advanced solid tumor such as melanoma, head and neck, liver or kidney cancer. CDR3 sequence (DNA): TGTGCCAGCAGACCCAGTGGGGCCCTTAATGAAAAACTGTTTTTT. Translated, it gives CASRPSGALNEKLFF. The full variable domain, in which reference TRBV14 and TRBJ1-4 provide the parts outside the CDR3, is EAGVTQFPSHSVIEKGQTVTLRCDPISGHDNLYWYRRVMGKEIKFLLHFVKESKQDESGMPNNRFLAERTGGTYSTLKVQPAELEDSGVYFCASRPSGALNEKLFFGSGTQLSVL.